This T cell receptor beta chain is from a study of T-cell memory formation after mild COVID-19. V gave up 6 bases and J gave up 4 bases; unmatched junction bases: 11. The CDR3 covers 15 residues. TCRdb called the 5' RACE reads again in MiXCR, with one record for every CDR3 protein. The table lists about 130,000 distinct CDR3 sequences, roughly 6.2% of them singletons, with approximately 2.3% in the top ten. The table lists this clonotype with a few counts. The rearrangement links TRBV12-3 or TRBV12-4 to TRBJ1-2, with 7 bases fitting TRBD1. The sequenced material came from PBMCs or a T cell subset sorted from them (not recorded which). This TCR derives from an adult woman who had mild COVID-19 (a few samples of this study predate the infection). Cell type and time point are not known. The CDR3 sequence: CASSRPRDSVYGYTF. CDR3 sequence (DNA): TGTGCCAGCAGCCGGCCCCGGGACAGCGTCTATGGCTACACCTTC.